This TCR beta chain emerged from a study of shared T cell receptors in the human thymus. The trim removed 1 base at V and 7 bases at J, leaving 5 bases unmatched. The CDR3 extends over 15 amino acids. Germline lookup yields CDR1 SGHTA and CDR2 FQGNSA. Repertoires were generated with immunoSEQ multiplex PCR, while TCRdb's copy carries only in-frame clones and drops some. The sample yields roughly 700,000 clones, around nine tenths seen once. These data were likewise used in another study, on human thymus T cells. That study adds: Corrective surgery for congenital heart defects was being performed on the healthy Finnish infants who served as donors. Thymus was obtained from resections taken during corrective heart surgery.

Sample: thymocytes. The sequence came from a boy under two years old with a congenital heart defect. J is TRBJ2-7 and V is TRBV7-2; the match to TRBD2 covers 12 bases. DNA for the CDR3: TGTGCCAGCAGCTTAGAGACTAGCGGGGGTGGTGAGCAGTACTTC. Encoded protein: CASSLETSGGGEQYF. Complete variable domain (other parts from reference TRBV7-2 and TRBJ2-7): GAGVSQSPSNKVTEKGKDVELRCDPISGHTALYWYRQSLGQGLEFLIYFQGNSAPDKSGLPSDRFSAERTGGSVSTLTIQRTQQEDSAVYLCASSLETSGGGEQYFGPGTRLTVT.